The rows below give T cell receptor beta chains drawn from one sample of a study of CD8+CD57+ T cells in acquired aplastic anemia. Using its own MiXCR run on the reads, TCRdb lists one record per CDR3 protein. Of 250,000 to 350,000 distinct CDR3 sequences in the sample, around 60% were seen once. The sample taken for sequencing was sorted CD4+, CD8+, or CD8+CD57+ T cells (not recorded which) from PBMCs. All receptors derive from a human donor with severe aplastic anemia or a healthy control (not recorded which). Each CDR3 is given with its conserved first and last residue. The order of the fields is J gene, CDR3 length, V gene, CDR3 protein.

j_call: TRBJ2-1
cdr3_length: 14
v_call: TRBV20-1
cdr3_aa: CSARGSGSLDEQFF

j_call: TRBJ2-5
cdr3_length: 14
v_call: TRBV7-8
cdr3_aa: CASSLGRLQETQYF

j_call: TRBJ1-1
cdr3_length: 14
v_call: TRBV12-3/TRBV12-4
cdr3_aa: CASRYRGMDTEAFF

j_call: TRBJ1-1
cdr3_length: 14
v_call: TRBV6-1
cdr3_aa: CATAPGRNSAEAFF

j_call: TRBJ2-1
cdr3_length: 15
v_call: TRBV12-3/TRBV12-4
cdr3_aa: CASSPLAGGRHEQFF

j_call: TRBJ2-1
cdr3_length: 15
v_call: TRBV30
cdr3_aa: CAWTGGAITYNEQFF

j_call: TRBJ2-5
cdr3_length: 16
v_call: TRBV9
cdr3_aa: CASSVAGERGSETQYF

j_call: TRBJ2-7
cdr3_length: 14
v_call: TRBV15
cdr3_aa: CATSDGQESYEQYF

j_call: TRBJ1-1
cdr3_length: 15
v_call: TRBV2
cdr3_aa: CASSEAGLPSTEAFF

j_call: TRBJ1-5
cdr3_length: 14
v_call: TRBV12-3/TRBV12-4
cdr3_aa: CASSFLGDNQPQHF

j_call: TRBJ1-2
cdr3_length: 13
v_call: TRBV25-1
cdr3_aa: CASSRATHYGYTF

j_call: TRBJ2-3
cdr3_length: 17
v_call: TRBV20-1
cdr3_aa: CSARGLAGVPSTDTQYF

j_call: TRBJ2-6
cdr3_length: 16
v_call: TRBV19
cdr3_aa: CASSIRINSGANVLTF

j_call: TRBJ2-1
cdr3_length: 13
v_call: TRBV5-6
cdr3_aa: CASRRGSYNEQFF

j_call: TRBJ2-1
cdr3_length: 16
v_call: TRBV7-9
cdr3_aa: CASSSLGQGGYNEQFF

j_call: TRBJ2-3
cdr3_length: 15
v_call: TRBV6-1
cdr3_aa: CASRVSLDGADTQYF

j_call: TRBJ2-2
cdr3_length: 16
v_call: TRBV25-1
cdr3_aa: CASSEFGTGATGELFF

j_call: TRBJ2-7
cdr3_length: 12
v_call: TRBV20-1
cdr3_aa: CSASLGAYEQYF

j_call: TRBJ2-3
cdr3_length: 15
v_call: TRBV5-4
cdr3_aa: CASSLWASLADTQYF

j_call: TRBJ1-5
cdr3_length: 14
v_call: TRBV5-6
cdr3_aa: CASSPGTGDQPQHF

j_call: TRBJ2-3
cdr3_length: 18
v_call: TRBV11-1
cdr3_aa: CASSPGTSGSLGTDTQYF

j_call: TRBJ1-5
cdr3_length: 16
v_call: TRBV24-1
cdr3_aa: CATSDVGRGINQPQHF

j_call: TRBJ2-3
cdr3_length: 12
v_call: TRBV12-3/TRBV12-4
cdr3_aa: CASSPNTYTQYF

j_call: TRBJ2-3
cdr3_length: 15
v_call: TRBV29-1
cdr3_aa: CSVESPVTSTDTQYF

j_call: TRBJ1-1
cdr3_length: 13
v_call: TRBV2
cdr3_aa: CASTSGENTEAFF

j_call: TRBJ1-2
cdr3_length: 14
v_call: TRBV15
cdr3_aa: CATSTLQGAAEVFF

j_call: TRBJ2-7
cdr3_length: 12
v_call: TRBV7-3
cdr3_aa: CASSGRAAEQYF

j_call: TRBJ1-6
cdr3_length: 16
v_call: TRBV25-1
cdr3_aa: CASSESPVGSGSPLHF

j_call: TRBJ2-7
cdr3_length: 16
v_call: TRBV7-8
cdr3_aa: CASSLGSRQETYEQYF

j_call: TRBJ1-3
cdr3_length: 16
v_call: TRBV19
cdr3_aa: CASHQGSAVSGNTIYF

j_call: TRBJ2-3
cdr3_length: 18
v_call: TRBV10-1
cdr3_aa: CASSGGLAGSNNWDTQYF

j_call: TRBJ2-2
cdr3_length: 14
v_call: TRBV24-1
cdr3_aa: CATSALQSTGELVF

j_call: TRBJ2-3
cdr3_length: 16
v_call: TRBV5-6
cdr3_aa: CASSLETFGGADTQYF

j_call: TRBJ2-1
cdr3_length: 13
v_call: TRBV7-8
cdr3_aa: CASSLSRNNEQFF

j_call: TRBJ2-7
cdr3_length: 15
v_call: TRBV25-1
cdr3_aa: CASSPQRGGLYEQYF

j_call: TRBJ2-5
cdr3_length: 15
v_call: TRBV15
cdr3_aa: CATSPLPGLPGSQYF

j_call: TRBJ2-3
cdr3_length: 15
v_call: TRBV12-3/TRBV12-4
cdr3_aa: CASSLMRTSTDTQYF

j_call: TRBJ1-3
cdr3_length: 15
v_call: TRBV20-1
cdr3_aa: CSARPRTGAGDTIYF

j_call: TRBJ2-1
cdr3_length: 16
v_call: TRBV9
cdr3_aa: CASSTIGTGGYNEQFF

j_call: TRBJ1-4
cdr3_length: 13
v_call: TRBV7-6
cdr3_aa: CASSRDRGRRLFF

j_call: TRBJ1-4
cdr3_length: 15
v_call: TRBV6-6
cdr3_aa: CAISANIATNEKLFF

j_call: TRBJ2-7
cdr3_length: 12
v_call: TRBV10-3
cdr3_aa: CAISEAIYEQYF

j_call: TRBJ1-3
cdr3_length: 13
v_call: TRBV20-1
cdr3_aa: CSARSLAGNTIYF

j_call: TRBJ2-2
cdr3_length: 12
v_call: TRBV12-5
cdr3_aa: CASAVDTGELFF

j_call: TRBJ2-5
cdr3_length: 11
v_call: TRBV20-1
cdr3_aa: CSGTSDETQYF

j_call: TRBJ2-3
cdr3_length: 15
v_call: TRBV2
cdr3_aa: CASRETDTLTDTQYF

j_call: TRBJ2-7
cdr3_length: 13
v_call: TRBV20-1
cdr3_aa: CSVGGRSLYEQYF

j_call: TRBJ2-1
cdr3_length: 14
v_call: TRBV10-3
cdr3_aa: CAISASSQIGEQFF

j_call: TRBJ1-6
cdr3_length: 13
v_call: TRBV7-2
cdr3_aa: CASSKRTGSPLHF

j_call: TRBJ1-1
cdr3_length: 13
v_call: TRBV3-1
cdr3_aa: CASSARAGTEAFF

j_call: TRBJ1-6
cdr3_length: 14
v_call: TRBV20-1
cdr3_aa: CSAVSDGYNSPLHF

j_call: TRBJ1-4
cdr3_length: 15
v_call: TRBV7-9
cdr3_aa: CASSLGNSFNEKLFF

j_call: TRBJ1-4
cdr3_length: 12
v_call: TRBV20-1
cdr3_aa: CSATRRSEKLSF